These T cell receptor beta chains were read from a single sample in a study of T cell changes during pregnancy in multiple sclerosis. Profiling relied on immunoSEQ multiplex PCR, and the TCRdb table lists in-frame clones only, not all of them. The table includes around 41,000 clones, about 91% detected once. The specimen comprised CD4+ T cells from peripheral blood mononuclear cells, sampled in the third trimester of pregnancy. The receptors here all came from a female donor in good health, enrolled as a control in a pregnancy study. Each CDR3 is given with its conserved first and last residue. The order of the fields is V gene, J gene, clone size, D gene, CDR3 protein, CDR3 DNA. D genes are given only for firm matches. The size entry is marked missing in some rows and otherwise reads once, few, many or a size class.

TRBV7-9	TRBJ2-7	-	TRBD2	CASRTSGSYEQYF	TGTGCCAGCCGGACTAGCGGGAGTTACGAGCAGTACTTC
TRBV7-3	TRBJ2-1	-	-	CASSVGHTEQFF	TGTGCCAGCAGCGTCGGACATACTGAGCAGTTCTTC
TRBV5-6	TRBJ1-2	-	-	CASSFGAGVGGYTF	TGTGCCAGCAGCTTTGGGGCAGGGGTAGGCGGCTACACCTTC
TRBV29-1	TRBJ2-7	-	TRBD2	CSAEAGLREQYF	TGCAGCGCCGAAGCGGGGCTACGCGAGCAGTACTTC
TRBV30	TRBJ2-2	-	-	CMARRSGANTGELFF	TGTATGGCACGCCGTTCGGGAGCGAACACCGGGGAGCTGTTTTTT
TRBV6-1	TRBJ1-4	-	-	CASSEALAWGGINEEKLFF	TGTGCCAGCAGTGAAGCGCTCGCGTGGGGCGGGATTAATGAGGAAAAACTGTTTTTT
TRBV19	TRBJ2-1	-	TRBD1	CASSTLGQGKHNEQFF	TGTGCCAGTAGTACCCTCGGACAGGGAAAACACAATGAGCAGTTCTTC
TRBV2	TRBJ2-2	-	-	CASRDRSNTGELFF	TGTGCCAGCAGAGACAGGTCGAACACCGGGGAGCTGTTTTTT
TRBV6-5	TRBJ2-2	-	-	CASSRDSAGELFF	TGTGCCAGCAGCCGTGATAGCGCCGGGGAGCTGTTTTTT
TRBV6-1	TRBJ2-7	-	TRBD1	CASSAQTGTYEQYF	TGTGCCAGCAGTGCCCAGACAGGGACCTACGAGCAGTACTTC
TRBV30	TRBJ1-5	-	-	CAWTQNSNQPQHF	TGTGCCTGGACCCAGAATAGCAATCAGCCCCAGCATTTT
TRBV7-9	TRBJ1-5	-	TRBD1	CASSLGQGFNQPQHF	TGTGCCAGCAGCCTTGGACAGGGGTTTAATCAGCCCCAGCATTTT
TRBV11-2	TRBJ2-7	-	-	CASSVVYSTDEQYF	TGTGCCAGCAGCGTAGTTTACTCGACAGACGAGCAGTACTTC
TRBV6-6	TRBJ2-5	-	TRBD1	CASSLTGVPETQYF	TGTGCCAGCAGTCTTACAGGGGTTCCAGAGACCCAGTACTTC
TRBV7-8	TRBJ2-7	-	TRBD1	CASSSHRFLSGQASYEQYF	TGTGCCAGCAGCTCACATAGGTTTCTCTCTGGACAGGCCTCCTACGAGCAGTACTTC
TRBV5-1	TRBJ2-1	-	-	CASSLDRALEQFF	TGCGCCAGCAGCTTGGACAGGGCTCTTGAGCAGTTCTTC
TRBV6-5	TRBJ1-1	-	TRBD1	CASTRQGGTEAFF	TGTGCCAGCACCCGACAGGGGGGCACTGAAGCTTTCTTT
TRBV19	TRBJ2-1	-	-	CASRLSGTGSYNEQFF	TGTGCCAGTAGGCTATCCGGGACTGGCTCCTACAATGAGCAGTTCTTC
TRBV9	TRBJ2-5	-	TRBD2	CASSVLGLAGVLQETQYF	TGTGCCAGCAGCGTTCTAGGTCTAGCGGGAGTTCTCCAAGAGACCCAGTACTTC
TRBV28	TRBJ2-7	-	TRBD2	CASSRLTGGLYEQYF	TGTGCCAGCAGTAGGCTTACGGGAGGCCTCTACGAGCAGTACTTC
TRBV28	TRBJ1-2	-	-	CASSYPGTPGGGYTF	TGTGCCAGCAGTTACCCCGGGACCCCTGGAGGGGGCTACACCTTC
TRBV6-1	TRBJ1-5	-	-	CASSDTVGSIGQPQHF	TGTGCCAGCAGTGATACAGTAGGGAGTATAGGTCAGCCCCAGCATTTT
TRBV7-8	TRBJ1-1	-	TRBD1	CASSLAEGGRTEAFF	TGTGCCAGCAGCTTAGCGGAAGGGGGCCGGACTGAAGCTTTCTTT
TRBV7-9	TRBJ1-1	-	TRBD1	CASSPRQGVDTEAFF	TGTGCCAGCAGCCCAAGACAGGGAGTGGACACTGAAGCTTTCTTT
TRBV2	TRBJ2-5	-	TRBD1	CASRRGQGETQYF	TGTGCCAGCAGGAGGGGACAGGGGGAGACCCAGTACTTC
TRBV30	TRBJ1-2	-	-	CAWSGGPGEFGYYGYTF	TGTGCCTGGAGTGGCGGGCCAGGGGAGTTTGGCTACTATGGCTACACCTTC
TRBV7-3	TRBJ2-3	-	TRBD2	CASAKAGSTDTQYF	TGTGCCAGCGCTAAAGCGGGGAGCACAGATACGCAGTATTTT
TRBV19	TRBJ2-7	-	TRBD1	CASSIDGTGRSGNEQYF	TGTGCCAGTAGTATAGATGGGACAGGGAGGTCGGGGAACGAGCAGTACTTC
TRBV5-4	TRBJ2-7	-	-	CASSSGSYEQYF	TGTGCCAGCAGCTCGGGGTCTTACGAGCAGTACTTC
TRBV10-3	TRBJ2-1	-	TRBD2	CAIGLAYNEQFF	TGTGCCATCGGACTAGCTTACAATGAGCAGTTCTTC
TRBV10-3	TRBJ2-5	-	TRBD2	CAISESGGGASWTQYF	TGTGCCATCAGTGAGTCAGGCGGGGGGGCCTCCTGGACCCAGTACTTC
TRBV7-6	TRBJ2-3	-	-	CASSFGGANTDTQYF	TGTGCCAGCAGCTTCGGGGGAGCCAACACAGATACGCAGTATTTT
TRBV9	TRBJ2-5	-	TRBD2	CASSVGASGVGETQYF	TGTGCCAGCAGCGTAGGGGCTAGCGGGGTGGGCGAGACCCAGTACTTC
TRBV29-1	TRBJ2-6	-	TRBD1	CSVGDRGLSGANVLTF	TGCAGCGTTGGGGACAGGGGGCTCTCTGGGGCCAACGTCCTGACTTTC
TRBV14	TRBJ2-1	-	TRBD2	CASSPRASGRGASYNEQFF	TGTGCCAGCAGCCCACGGGCTAGCGGGAGAGGCGCCTCCTACAATGAGCAGTTCTTC
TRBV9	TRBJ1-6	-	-	CASSPLGHGNSPLHF	TGTGCCAGCAGCCCACTCGGACATGGCAATTCACCCCTCCACTTT
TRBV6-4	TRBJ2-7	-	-	CASISDSVYEQYF	TGTGCCAGCATTTCGGACTCAGTCTACGAGCAGTACTTC
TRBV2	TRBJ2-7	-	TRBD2	CASSPWASGLQYF	TGTGCCAGCAGCCCATGGGCTAGCGGTTTGCAATACTTC
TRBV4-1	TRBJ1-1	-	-	CASSQRGQNTEAFF	TGCGCCAGCAGCCAGAGGGGACAGAACACTGAAGCTTTCTTT
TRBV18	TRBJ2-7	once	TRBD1	CASSGDRSTGEQYF	TGTGCCAGCTCCGGGGACAGGTCAACGGGGGAGCAGTACTTC
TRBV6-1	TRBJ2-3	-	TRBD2	CASRLGLAGADTQYF	TGTGCCAGCAGGTTGGGACTAGCGGGGGCAGATACGCAGTATTTT
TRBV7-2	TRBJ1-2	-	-	CASSSLQGRGGYTF	TGTGCCAGCAGCTCGCTCCAGGGGCGCGGAGGCTACACCTTC
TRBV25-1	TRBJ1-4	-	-	CASSESSPRPGEKLFF	TGTGCCAGCAGTGAATCGTCACCCCGTCCGGGGGAAAAACTGTTTTTT
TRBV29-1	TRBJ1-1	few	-	CSVVKGQNTEAFF	TGCAGCGTTGTGAAAGGACAGAACACTGAAGCTTTCTTT
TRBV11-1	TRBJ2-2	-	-	CASSLPDSGELFF	TGTGCCAGCAGCTTACCAGACAGCGGGGAGCTGTTTTTT
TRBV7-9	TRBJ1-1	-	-	CASSLGYGGTEAFF	TGTGCCAGCAGTCTTGGGTATGGAGGCACTGAAGCTTTCTTT
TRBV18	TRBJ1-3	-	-	CASSPGSGNTIYF	TGTGCCAGCTCACCCGGCTCTGGAAACACCATATATTTT
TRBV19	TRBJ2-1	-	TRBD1	CASSHTGTGAIEQFF	TGTGCCAGTAGTCACACCGGGACAGGGGCGATTGAGCAGTTCTTC
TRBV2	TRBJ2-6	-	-	CASRPGTFFSGANVLTF	TGTGCCAGCCGTCCCGGGACATTTTTCTCTGGGGCCAACGTCCTGACTTTC
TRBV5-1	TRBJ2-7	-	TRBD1	CASSPLRDSGIYEQYF	TGCGCCAGCAGCCCCCTTCGGGACAGCGGAATCTACGAGCAGTACTTC
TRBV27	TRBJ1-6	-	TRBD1	CASSARDRSSYNSPLHF	TGTGCCAGCAGTGCGAGGGACAGGAGCTCCTATAATTCACCCCTCCACTTT
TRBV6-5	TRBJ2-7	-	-	CASRKPGAYEQYF	TGTGCCAGCAGGAAACCGGGAGCCTACGAGCAGTACTTC
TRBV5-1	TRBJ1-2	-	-	CASSSATKSNGYTF	TGCGCCAGCAGCTCAGCGACGAAATCGAATGGCTACACCTTC
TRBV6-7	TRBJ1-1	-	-	CAGPEGAFF	TGTGCTGGTCCCGAGGGAGCTTTCTTT
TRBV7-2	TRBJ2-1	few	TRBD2	CASSPWTSGGARFF	TGTGCCAGCAGCCCGTGGACTAGCGGGGGGGCCCGGTTCTTC
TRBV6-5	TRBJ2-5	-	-	CASSYSFAESQETQYF	TGTGCCAGCAGTTACTCGTTCGCGGAGTCCCAAGAGACCCAGTACTTC
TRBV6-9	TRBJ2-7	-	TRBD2	CASSCPVKREHDYEQYF	TGTGCCAGCAGTTGTCCCGTCAAGCGGGAACACGACTACGAGCAGTACTTC
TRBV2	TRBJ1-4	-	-	CASKQTGLINEKLFF	TGTGCCAGCAAACAAACGGGACTGATTAATGAAAAACTGTTTTTT
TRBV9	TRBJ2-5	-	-	CASSVGPQGLQETQYF	TGTGCCAGCAGCGTCGGGCCCCAGGGTCTCCAAGAGACCCAGTACTTC